This T cell receptor (beta chain) emerged from a study of T cell repertoires in cytomegalovirus infection. Regarding the study as a whole: Of the TCR beta families, the public ones yielded a cumulative frequency that identified carriers of CMV plus the relevant HLA.

As regards this clonotype: Its antigen is not known.

TCRdb recomputed calls from the reads with MiXCR, one row per CDR3 protein. The table shows roughly 920,000 distinct CDR3 sequences, with roughly 30% occurring only once. The CDR3 has 16 amino acids. V lost 5 bases, J lost 6 bases, and 22 bases lay in between. CDR1 MNHNS and CDR2 SASEGT come from the germline V gene. V is TRBV6-1 and J is TRBJ1-1, with D possibly TRBD1 on 6 matching bases. This sequence was found in a human donor in good health (CMV status not recorded). Some clones in this sample may be carry-over from other donors' samples. The sample was cultured CD8+ T cells from PBMCs, taken from culture after CMV antigen stimulation. The chain's CDR3 is CASSWGAFAGSAEAFF. Written as DNA, the CDR3 is TGTGCCAGCAGTTGGGGGGCCTTCGCAGGTAGCGCTGAAGCTTTCTTT.